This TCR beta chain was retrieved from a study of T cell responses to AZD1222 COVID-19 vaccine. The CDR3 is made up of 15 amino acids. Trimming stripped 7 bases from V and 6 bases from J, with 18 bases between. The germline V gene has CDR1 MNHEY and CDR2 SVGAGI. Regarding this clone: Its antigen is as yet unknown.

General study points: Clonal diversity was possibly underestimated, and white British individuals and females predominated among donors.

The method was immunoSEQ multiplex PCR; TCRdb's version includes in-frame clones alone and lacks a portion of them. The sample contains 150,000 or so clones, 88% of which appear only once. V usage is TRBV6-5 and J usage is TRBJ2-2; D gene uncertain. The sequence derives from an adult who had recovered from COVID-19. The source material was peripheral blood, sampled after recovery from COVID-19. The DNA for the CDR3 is TGTGCCAGCATCCTCATTGATCGCCATCCCGGGGAGCTGTTTTTT. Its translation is CASILIDRHPGELFF.